Each of the 31 T cell receptor beta chains below was sequenced from the same sample in a study of a mutant IDH1 vaccine in newly diagnosed glioma. Time point here: week 35, safety follow-up. What each vaccine dose contained was 300 ug of mutant IDH1 20-mer peptide, accompanied by topical imiquimod. The assay was immunoSEQ multiplex PCR, and TCRdb's table has in-frame clones only and misses some. The sample lists approximately 62,000 clones, 84% seen once, with about 4.2% in the top ten. Their antigens remain unidentified. Here the sequenced sample was PBMCs, taken from a glioma patient whose treatment included an IDH1 peptide vaccine. These receptors were taken from a man aged 30 to 45 with glioma.

The count of this clone is one. The V call is TRBV18, the J call TRBJ1-6; unclear D gene. Germline loops: CDR1 KGHSH, CDR2 LQKENI. There are 14 residues in the CDR3. Trimming took off 1 base at V and 7 bases at J, with 8 bases between the two ends. CDR3 sequence (DNA): TGTGCCAGCTCACCACGATTTTCGAATTCACCCCTCCACTTT. Residues: CASSPRFSNSPLHF.

The V gene is TRBV9, the J gene TRBJ1-2; tentative D call: TRBD1 (6 bases). This CDR3 region has 14 residues. Germline V CDR1 and CDR2: SGDLS, YYNGEE. Trimming removed 7 bases at V and 7 bases at J, with 20 bases between. The CDR3 sequence is CASGRGNRVVGYTF. The CDR3 nucleotides are TGTGCCAGCGGGAGGGGGAACAGGGTAGTTGGCTACACCTTC.

This chain links TRBV30 with TRBJ2-1; 7 positions match TRBD2. The trim removed 8 bases at V and 6 bases at J, leaving 10 bases unmatched. Germline V CDR1 and CDR2: GTSNPN, SVGIG (reference sequence). The CDR3 consists of 13 residues. CDR3 region: CARKELASNEQFF. CDR3 DNA: TGTGCCCGGAAGGAACTAGCGAGCAATGAGCAGTTCTTC.

This chain connects TRBV7-6 to TRBJ1-1, with D possibly TRBD1 on 6 matching bases. The CDR3 totals 15 residues. V was cut by 5 bases and J by 8 bases, with 21 bases left in between. Looked up from germline, CDR1 is SGHVS and CDR2 is FNYEAQ. The CDR3 bases are TGTGCCAGCAGCCTGTCGGATACAGGGTTGGGGGAAGCTTTCTTT. It yields the protein CASSLSDTGLGEAFF. The complete variable domain, with remaining parts taken from reference TRBV7-6 and TRBJ1-1, reads GAGVSQSPRYKVTKRGQDVALRCDPISGHVSLYWYRQALGQGPEFLTYFNYEAQQDKSGLPNDRFSAERPEGSISTLTIQRTEQRDSAMYRCASSLSDTGLGEAFFGQGTRLTVV.

This clone came up a few times. The V call is TRBV10-1, the J call TRBJ1-1; tentatively, D is TRBD1 (6 bases). Germline CDR1 reads WNHNN; CDR2 reads SYGVQD (reference sequence). The CDR3 has 14 residues. Trimming removed 6 bases at V and 1 base at J, with 12 bases between. CDR3 sequence reads: CASSSGVRNTEAFF. CDR3 sequence (DNA): TGCGCCAGCAGCTCAGGGGTCAGGAACACTGAAGCTTTCTTT.

The rearrangement joins TRBV6-5 to TRBJ2-6; D gene unclear. Trimming cost V 3 bases and J 2 bases, with 8 bases left between them. The CDR3 is 15 amino acids. CDR1 is MNHEY and CDR2 is SVGAGI in the germline V gene. CDR3 sequence reads: CASSYELPGANVLTF. The CDR3 DNA reads TGTGCCAGCAGTTATGAGCTTCCTGGGGCCAACGTCCTGACTTTC.

The chain couples TRBV28 to TRBJ2-2, with D perhaps matching TRBD2 (6 bases). V was pared by 6 bases and J by 0 bases, with 14 bases between. This CDR3 spans 16 amino acids. In germline, CDR1 is MDHEN, CDR2 SYDVKM. Here the CDR3 reads CASSLHGGTNTGELFF. The CDR3 DNA reads as TGTGCCAGCAGCTTACACGGGGGTACGAACACCGGGGAGCTGTTTTTT.

The chain is built from TRBV29-1 and TRBJ1-1; tentative D call: TRBD1 (6 bases). CDR1 is SQVTM and CDR2 is ANQGSEA in the germline V gene. Trimming left V 7 bases short and J 0 bases short, with 12 bases between. This CDR3 region has 13 residues. CDR3 DNA: TGCAGCGCCTTAGGGGGGCTGAACACTGAAGCTTTCTTT. Amino acids: CSALGGLNTEAFF.

V and J are TRBV2 and TRBJ1-4, with 9 positions matching TRBD1. The CDR3 runs to 12 residues. Looked up from germline, CDR1 is SNHLY and CDR2 is FYNNEI. V shed 3 bases, J shed 10 bases, and the junction held 0 bases outside the gene matches. CDR3: CASSEDRGKLFF. CDR3 DNA: TGTGCCAGCAGTGAGGACAGGGGAAAACTGTTTTTT.

This clone was observed a handful of times. The chain combines TRBV4-2 with TRBJ2-2; D is possibly TRBD2 (6 bases). Trimming cost V 0 bases and J 2 bases, with 16 bases left between them. The CDR3 loop spans 18 amino acids. CDR1 and CDR2 from the germline V gene are LGHNA and YNFKEQ. This chain's CDR3 is CASSQDGAGRPNTGELFF. For the CDR3, the DNA is TGTGCCAGCAGCCAAGATGGGGCGGGGAGGCCTAACACCGGGGAGCTGTTTTTT.

The CDR3, as DNA: TGTGCCACCGACGGGGGGAACACTGAAGCTTTCTTT. Its translation: CATDGGNTEAFF. V usage is TRBV6-6 and J usage is TRBJ1-1, with a possible D match to TRBD1 (5 bases). The ends were cut back, 10 bases at V and 1 base at J, with 10 bases in the middle. CDR3 size: 12 residues. CDR1 and CDR2 (germline): MNHNY, SVGAGI (reference sequence).

CDR3 amino acids: CASSPRGFYNEQFF. For the CDR3, the DNA is TGTGCCAGCAGCCCCCGAGGGTTCTACAATGAGCAGTTCTTC. The chain recombines TRBV11-3 with TRBJ2-1, with TRBD2 as a possible D gene (5 bases). This CDR3 contains 14 residues. The V and J ends lost 5 bases and 3 bases respectively, with 11 bases between them. Germline V lookup: CDR1 SGHNT, CDR2 YENEEA. Filled out from reference TRBV11-3 and TRBJ2-1, the complete variable domain reads EAGVVQSPRYKIIEKKQPVAFWCNPISGHNTLYWYLQNLGQGPELLIRYENEEAVDDSQLPKDRFSAERLKGVDSTLKIQPAELGDSAVYLCASSPRGFYNEQFFGPGTRLTVL.

The V gene is TRBV27, the J gene TRBJ2-7; D gene uncertain. The CDR3 spans 14 residues. V was shortened by 3 bases and J by 3 bases, with 12 bases between the two germline ends. The V gene's germline CDR1 is MNHEY and CDR2 SMNVEV (reference sequence). CDR3 loop: CASSLSGGRYEQYF. CDR3 coding DNA: TGTGCCAGCAGTTTGTCCGGCGGACGCTACGAGCAGTACTTC.

In DNA form, the CDR3 reads TGTGCCAGCAGCCAGACCTGGACAGGGCAGAAATCTAACTATGGCTACACCTTC. Translating gives CASSQTWTGQKSNYGYTF. V usage is TRBV11-2 and J usage is TRBJ1-2; 8 nucleotides match TRBD1. Trimming removed 5 bases from V and 0 bases from J; junction bases left unmatched: 14. Germline loops: CDR1 SGHAT, CDR2 FQNNGV. The CDR3 totals 18 residues.

The V call is TRBV7-9, the J call TRBJ2-6; D unclear. CDR3 length: 18 amino acids. CDR1 and CDR2 (germline): SEHNR, FQNEAQ (reference sequence). Trimming left V 2 bases short and J 1 base short, with 15 bases between. The CDR3 is CASSLRTPFASGANVLTF. DNA for the CDR3: TGTGCCAGCAGCTTACGGACCCCTTTTGCGTCTGGGGCCAACGTCCTGACTTTC.

The rearrangement joins TRBV6-5 to TRBJ1-2; no definite D call. V was clipped by 5 bases and J by 1 base, with 8 bases between them. Germline CDR1 and CDR2: MNHEY and SVGAGI. The CDR3 has 13 amino acids. This chain's CDR3 is CASSEGGNYGYTF. The CDR3 DNA reads TGTGCCAGCAGTGAGGGCGGTAACTATGGCTACACCTTC.

The rearrangement uses TRBV7-6 and TRBJ1-6, with D unclear. This CDR3 is 15 amino acids long. V shed 3 bases and J shed 8 bases, with 14 bases lying between them. Germline lookup yields CDR1 SGHVS and CDR2 FNYEAQ. CDR3: CASSFGEAGYSPLHF. CDR3 coding DNA: TGTGCCAGCAGCTTCGGGGAAGCCGGGTATTCACCCCTCCACTTT.

This chain joins TRBV28 and TRBJ2-1, with D possibly matching TRBD1 (6 bases). V gave up 6 bases and J gave up 13 bases, with 13 bases separating them. There are 11 residues in the CDR3. Germline V gives CDR1 MDHEN, CDR2 SYDVKM. The CDR3 coding sequence is TGTGCCAGCAGCTTCAGGGGCCCCCAGTTCTTC. Residues: CASSFRGPQFF.

The chain combines TRBV27 with TRBJ2-5; no clear D. The germline V gene encodes CDR1 MNHEY and CDR2 SMNVEV (reference sequence). The CDR3 contains 14 residues. V lost 3 bases and J 2 bases, leaving 10 bases between the germline ends. The CDR3 sequence: CASSLGAAQETQYF. The DNA for the CDR3 is TGTGCCAGCAGTTTGGGCGCGGCTCAAGAGACCCAGTACTTC.

The chain joins TRBV23-1 to TRBJ2-7; 11 bases align to TRBD1. TRBV23-1 counts as an open reading frame of uncertain function. CDR3 length: 16 amino acids. Trimming at V came to 0 bases and at J to 4 bases, leaving 5 bases not matched to a gene. The CDR3 spells CASSQSWGDRGYEQYF. DNA for the CDR3: TGCGCCAGCAGTCAATCTTGGGGGGACAGGGGGTACGAGCAGTACTTC.

As DNA, the CDR3 is TGTGCCAGCAGTTACTCGGCCCCATTAAATCAGCCCCAGCATTTT. It specifies CASSYSAPLNQPQHF. V is TRBV6-5 and J is TRBJ1-5; the D is unclear. Trimming removed 0 bases from V and 4 bases from J, with 10 bases in between. Germline assignment: CDR1 MNHEY and CDR2 SVGAGI. This CDR3 has 15 amino acids.

This chain joins TRBV5-6 and TRBJ1-1; the D gene is possibly TRBD1 (6 bases). The CDR3 loop spans 14 amino acids. The germline gives CDR1 SGHDT, CDR2 YYEEEE. Trimming took 4 bases from V and 0 from J, leaving 10 bases between them. CDR3 sequence reads: CASSTGHLNTEAFF. CDR3 sequence (DNA): TGTGCCAGCAGCACGGGACATCTGAACACTGAAGCTTTCTTT.

V and J are TRBV5-1 and TRBJ1-2, with D maybe TRBD1 (6 bases). The CDR3 length is 14 residues. The V end was cut by 7 bases, the J end by 4 bases, with 17 bases between. Per the germline V gene, CDR1 is SGHRS and CDR2 is YFSETQ. The CDR3 nucleotides are TGCGCCAGCCGACGTTTGGGGGCGGGCTATGGCTACACCTTC. The encoded protein is CASRRLGAGYGYTF.

The V gene is TRBV25-1, the J gene TRBJ2-3; D gene uncertain. CDR3 size: 17 residues. Trimming removed 3 bases from V and 2 bases from J, with 18 bases in between. CDR1 MGHDK and CDR2 SYGVNS come from the germline V gene. CDR3 in DNA: TGTGCCAGCAGTGACCCCTGGCAGGTCCTATCCACAGATACGCAGTATTTT. It yields the protein CASSDPWQVLSTDTQYF.

This chain connects TRBV7-9 to TRBJ2-7, with a weak D call TRBD1 (6 bases). Germline CDR1 and CDR2: SEHNR and FQNEAQ (reference sequence). The CDR3 spans 13 residues. V was clipped by 2 bases and J by 5 bases, with 10 bases between them. The CDR3 region has the DNA TGTGCCAGCAGCTTATCCTCAGGGGACGAGCAGTACTTC. It yields the protein CASSLSSGDEQYF.

The genes are TRBV27 and TRBJ2-7, with D perhaps matching TRBD1 (6 bases). Trimming took 5 bases from V and 3 from J, leaving 14 bases between them. The length of the CDR3 is 14 residues. Germline V lookup: CDR1 MNHEY, CDR2 SMNVEV (reference sequence). CDR3 nucleotide sequence: TGTGCCAGCAGTCCTTCGGCAGGGGACTACGAGCAGTACTTC. It codes for CASSPSAGDYEQYF.

This clone was counted only a few times. The CDR3 is CASTRGSVQPQHF. The CDR3 bases are TGTGCCAGTACCAGGGGTAGCGTACAGCCCCAGCATTTT. The chain joins TRBV19 to TRBJ1-5, with TRBD1 as a possible D gene (6 bases). V was pared by 7 bases and J by 7 bases, with 14 bases between. Germline loops: CDR1 LNHDA, CDR2 SQIVND (reference sequence). This CDR3 has 13 residues.

The V call is TRBV2, the J call TRBJ1-2, with D tentatively TRBD1 (6 bases). V was trimmed by 6 bases and J by 0 bases, leaving 17 bases between them. CDR3 length: 16 residues. CDR1 is SNHLY and CDR2 is FYNNEI in the germline V gene. The CDR3 reads CASRGGRGYTNYGYTF. The CDR3 coding sequence is TGTGCCAGCAGAGGGGGAAGGGGATACACTAACTATGGCTACACCTTC.

The gene calls are TRBV10-3 and TRBJ1-5, with a possible D match to TRBD1 (5 bases). The CDR3 spans 12 residues. Trimming left V 10 bases short and J 2 bases short, with 9 bases between. Germline CDR1 and CDR2: ENHRY and SYGVKD. In DNA, the CDR3 is TGTGCCACCCAGGGCCGCAATCAGCCCCAGCATTTT. This gives the protein CATQGRNQPQHF.

CDR3: CASSLRDSSPLHF. In DNA, the CDR3 is TGTGCCAGCAGTTTAAGGGACAGTTCACCCCTCCACTTT. The rearrangement joins TRBV27 to TRBJ1-6; 7 bases are a match to TRBD1. The V gene end was trimmed by 2 bases and the J gene end by 9 bases; junction bases not matched to a gene: 1. The CDR3 covers 13 residues. Per the germline V gene, CDR1 is MNHEY and CDR2 is SMNVEV (reference sequence).

The genes are TRBV9 and TRBJ2-1, with 12 bases identical to TRBD2. V shed 2 bases and J 4 bases; nucleotides not matched to a gene: 4. Germline V gene sequence: CDR1 SGDLS, CDR2 YYNGEE. This CDR3 spans 16 amino acids. CDR3 sequence reads: CASSVLAGGWYNEQFF. CDR3 DNA: TGTGCCAGCAGCGTCCTAGCGGGGGGGTGGTACAATGAGCAGTTCTTC.